The 13 T cell receptor beta chains in this list originate from one sample, sequenced in a study of T cell clonality in common variable immunodeficiency. Findings and limits, study-wide: Common variable immunodeficiency TCR beta sequences reportedly had fewer deletions and N-nucleotide insertions.

Assay used: immunoSEQ multiplex PCR; TCRdb lists only in-frame clones, some missing. The sample holds fewer than 40,000 clones, and no clone turns up only once. Antigen specificity for these receptors is unknown. Sequencing was performed on peripheral blood mononuclear cells. Receptors originate from a human donor with common variable immunodeficiency.

This clone showed up just a few times. The read ends 3 residues shy of where the CDR3 ends; the end is completed using the germline J gene. The chain carries TRBV2 and TRBJ2-7; the match to TRBD1 covers 8 bases. The V segment lost 2 bases and the J segment 5 bases; nucleotides outside the gene matches: 8. Germline V lookup: CDR1 SNHLY, CDR2 FYNNEI. The CDR3 covers 15 residues. The CDR3 loop is CASSELGQGVNEQYF. The DNA read from the CDR3 is TGTGCCAGCAGTGAATTAGGACAGGGAGTCAACGAG.

The CDR3 reads CASRELAGESPYTDTQYF. The covered CDR3 bases are TGTGCCAGCAGAGAACTAGCGGGGGAATCGCCGTACACAGATACG. V gene TRBV2 combines with J gene TRBJ2-3; TRBD2 matches 11 bases. With the read ending 3 residues before the CDR3 end, the germline J gene is used to fill in that end. The CDR3 has 18 residues. Looked up from germline, CDR1 is SNHLY and CDR2 is FYNNEI. The trim removed 6 bases at V and 2 bases at J, leaving 13 bases unmatched.

A few counts support this clone. The CDR3 extends 3 residues past the end of the read, so its final part is completed from the germline J gene. J is TRBJ1-5 and V is TRBV19; D unclear. V was trimmed by 9 bases and J by 2 bases, leaving 17 bases between them. Germline V gene data show CDR1 as LNHDA and CDR2 as SQIVND (reference sequence). This CDR3 has 15 amino acids. The part of the CDR3 DNA that was read is TGTGCCAGCGTACCCGGGTCTGGCGGCAATCAGCCC. It is translated as CASVPGSGGNQP. The full CDR3 reads CASVPGSGGNQPQHF. The whole variable domain, filled in from reference TRBV19 and TRBJ1-5, reads DGGITQSPKYLFRKEGQNVTLSCEQNLNHDAMYWYRQDPGQGLRLIYYSQIVNDFQKGDIAEGYSVSREKKESFPLTVTSAQKNPTAFYLCASVPGSGGNQPQHFGDGTRLSIL.

This clone has only a few counts. Read data end 3 residues before the CDR3 end; the end is taken from the germline J gene. This chain connects TRBV19 to TRBJ1-5; the D gene is possibly TRBD1 (5 bases). The V end was cut by 4 bases, the J end by 4 bases, with 8 bases between. Per germline, CDR1 LNHDA and CDR2 SQIVND (reference sequence). The CDR3 is 13 residues long. CDR3 residues: CASSTDRNQPQHF. The sequenced part of the CDR3 DNA is TGTGCCAGTAGTACCGACAGAAATCAGCCC.

This clone was seen a handful of times. With the read ending 3 residues before the CDR3 end, the germline J gene is used to fill in that end. The rearrangement uses TRBV7-2 and TRBJ1-3; D is perhaps TRBD1 (6 bases). CDR3 length: 13 residues. The germline V gene has CDR1 SGHTA and CDR2 FQGNSA. Trimming took 3 bases from V and 7 from J, leaving 10 bases between them. Incomplete CDR3 DNA: TGTGCCAGCAGCTTTAGGGGGTTTAACACC. Amino acids: CASSFRGFNT. The full-length CDR3 reads as CASSFRGFNTIYF.

Comment on this clone: The read gets to within 3 residues of the CDR3 end, and the germline J gene fills in the rest. The J gene is TRBJ2-7, the V gene TRBV18; 9 bases line up with TRBD1. This CDR3 is built from 16 residues. With 4 bases clipped from V and 2 bases from J, the junction kept 9 bases outside the gene matches. Germline-derived CDR1 and CDR2 are KGHSH and LQKENI. The covered CDR3 bases are TGTGCCAGCTCACTATTTAAGGACAGGGGCACCTACGAG. Its translation is CASSLFKDRGTYE. The CDR3 reads in full as CASSLFKDRGTYEQYF.

This clone appeared a few times. Read sequence stops 3 residues before the CDR3 end, and the germline J gene provides the missing end. The V and J genes are TRBV7-9 and TRBJ1-2; D is ambiguous. The CDR3 has 10 residues. Germline CDR1 is SEHNR and CDR2 is FQNEAQ (reference sequence). This CDR3 reads CASSTRGYTF. The sequenced part of the CDR3 DNA is TGTGCCAGCAGCACCCGGGGC.

The table lists this clone with many counts. The missing CDR3 end, 3 residues past where the read stops, is filled in from the germline J gene. The chain is built from TRBV19 and TRBJ2-3; TRBD1 might be the D (5 bases). The V end lost 4 bases, the J end lost 6 bases, and 17 bases lay between the germline ends. The CDR3 is 15 residues long. Germline lookup yields CDR1 LNHDA and CDR2 SQIVND (reference sequence). The part of the CDR3 DNA that was read is TGTGCCAGTAGTAAAGACAGAGTCGCAGGGGATACG. Translating gives CASSKDRVAGDT. The whole CDR3 reads CASSKDRVAGDTQYF.

This clone was found a few times. This CDR3 is CASSGGGRSTDTQYF. Partial CDR3 DNA: TGTGCCAGTAGTGGGGGGGGACGTTCCACAGATACG. This chain connects TRBV19 to TRBJ2-3, with TRBD2 matching 7 bases. The read ends 3 residues early relative to the CDR3; the germline J gene fills the gap. In germline, CDR1 is LNHDA, CDR2 SQIVND (reference sequence). CDR3 length equals 15 residues. V lost 5 bases to trimming and J lost 2 bases; unmatched junction nucleotides: 7.

A word on this clone: The CDR3 end lies 3 residues beyond the end of the read and is filled in from the germline J gene. The rearrangement uses TRBV6-1 and TRBJ2-2; TRBD1 matches 12 bases. Germline V gene lookup returns CDR1 MNHNS and CDR2 SASEGT. The CDR3 is 16 amino acids. J lost 5 bases, V lost 6 bases, and 7 bases had no gene match. The sequenced part of the CDR3 DNA is TGTGCCAGCAGGGAACCGGGACAGGGGGCGACCGGGGAG. Translating it yields CASREPGQGATGE. The whole CDR3 region reads CASREPGQGATGELFF.

This clone came up many times. With the read ending 3 residues before the CDR3 end, the germline J gene is used to fill in that end. V is TRBV18 and J is TRBJ1-5, with 9 bases identical to TRBD1. Trimming removed 6 bases from V and 4 bases from J; junction bases left unmatched: 4. CDR1 and CDR2 (germline): KGHSH, LQKENI. CDR3 length: 14 amino acids. The CDR3 bases that were read are TGTGCCAGCTCTCGACAGGGGGGGAATCAGCCC. Residues: CASSRQGGNQP. The CDR3 as a whole reads CASSRQGGNQPQHF.

This clone was recorded a few times. The read finishes 3 residues shy of the CDR3 end, and the germline J gene is used to complete it. This chain connects TRBV2 to TRBJ1-1; possible D gene TRBD1, 6 bases. This CDR3 has 13 amino acids. Germline-derived CDR1 and CDR2 are SNHLY and FYNNEI. Trimming stripped 6 bases from V and 4 bases from J, with 12 bases between. The chain's CDR3 is CASRRGGSTEAFF. The covered CDR3 bases are TGTGCCAGCAGGAGGGGGGGTAGCACTGAA.

This clone was counted ten times or more. The missing CDR3 end, 3 residues past where the read stops, is filled in from the germline J gene. The rearrangement uses TRBV20-1 and TRBJ2-7; D gene unclear. Trimming shortened V by 0 bases and J by 2 bases, and 8 bases separated the two germline ends. The CDR3 has 13 residues. Looked up from germline, CDR1 is DFQATT and CDR2 is SNEGSKA (reference sequence). The CDR3 spells CSARDRSPYEQYF. Partial CDR3 DNA: TGCAGTGCTAGAGACAGGTCCCCCTACGAG.